Presented here are 26 T cell receptor beta chains from one specimen sequenced in a study of kidney transplant recipient with SARS-CoV-2 infection. Via MiXCR, TCRdb re-called the reads, giving one row per CDR3 protein. Here the sample spans approximately 250,000 distinct CDR3 sequences, more than 25% being singletons. This specimen consisted of a blood sample, obtained at baseline and on day 111 from a kidney transplant recipient. These receptors originate from a male patient in his thirties who had COVID-19 and was a kidney transplant recipient. Some T cells may have originated in the graft donor.

This sequence joins TRBV5-4 and TRBJ2-5, with D tentatively TRBD2 (6 bases). Germline V gene sequence: CDR1 SGHNT, CDR2 YYREEE (reference sequence). Trimming took off 1 base at V and 5 bases at J, with 12 bases between the two ends. The CDR3 totals 14 residues. The CDR3 is CASSLSGEMETQYF. The CDR3 bases are TGTGCCAGCAGCTTGTCGGGGGAGATGGAGACCCAGTACTTC. Based on the CDR3 plus reference TRBV5-4 and TRBJ2-5, the full variable domain is ETGVTQSPTHLIKTRGQQVTLRCSSQSGHNTVSWYQQALGQGPQFIFQYYREEENGRGNFPPRFSGLQFPNYSSELNVNALELDDSALYLCASSLSGEMETQYFGPGTRLLVL.

About this clonotype: Possible read error: a much larger clone is one base away. The V and J genes are TRBV10-1 and TRBJ1-5; D not certain. Germline V gene lookup returns CDR1 WNHNN and CDR2 SYGVQD (reference sequence). CDR3 length: 13 residues. The CDR3 DNA reads TGCGCCGGCAGTGAGTCGAGGTATCAGCCCCAGCATTTT. It translates to CAGSESRYQPQHF.

A note on this clonotype: A much larger clonotype is one base distant, so this may be a read error. The rearrangement uses TRBV5-5 and TRBJ1-2; D gene ambiguous. The CDR3 runs to 16 residues. V gave up 7 bases and J gave up 4 bases, with 23 bases separating them. Germline V CDR1 and CDR2: SGHKS, YYEKEE (reference sequence). The DNA for the CDR3 is TGTGCCAGCCAAACCTGTGTCTCGCGAAAGATCTATGGCTACACCTTC. Translating gives CASQTCVSRKIYGYTF.

In the case of this clonotype: A much more abundant neighbour one base away suggests this may be a read error. The chain has TRBV6-5 and TRBJ1-5, with 8 bases that match TRBD1. This CDR3 has 13 amino acids. V was pared by 10 bases and J by 7 bases, with 9 bases of the junction left unmatched. The germline V gene encodes CDR1 MNHEY and CDR2 SVGAGI. The CDR3 DNA follows: TGTGCCAACACCCCGGACAGGGAGCAGCCCCAGCATTTT. It yields the protein CANTPDREQPQHF.

This clonotype showed up many times. The chain employs TRBV3-1 and TRBJ2-2, with D unresolved. Per germline, CDR1 LGHDT and CDR2 YNNKEL (reference sequence). This CDR3 is 18 amino acids long. Trimming shortened V by 5 bases and J by 5 bases, and 24 bases separated the two germline ends. As DNA, the CDR3 is TGTGCCAGCAGCGCGGTTATTCCCATTTCAGGCTTGACCGGGGAGCTGTTTTTT. It encodes CASSAVIPISGLTGELFF.

Notes on this clonotype: A much larger clone is a single base away; this may be a read error. The chain recombines TRBV6-1 with TRBJ1-1; D gene uncertain. V lost 5 bases and J 0 bases, leaving 19 bases between the germline ends. This CDR3 has 17 amino acids. CDR1 is MNHNS and CDR2 is SASEGT in the germline V gene. CDR3 nucleotides: TGTGCCAGCAGTCAAAGACTGGCCGGAACCCTGAACACTGAAGCTTTCTTT. Its protein product is CASSQRLAGTLNTEAFF.

J is TRBJ2-1 and V is TRBV20-1; perhaps TRBD2 as D (5 bases). Trimming cost V 3 bases and J 1 base, with 7 bases left between them. CDR1 and CDR2 (germline): DFQATT, SNEGSKA (reference sequence). The CDR3 has 13 amino acids. In DNA, the CDR3 is TGCAGTGCTAGTAGGGAGTCCTACAATGAGCAGTTCTTC. Translated, it gives CSASRESYNEQFF.

This clonotype was recorded at least ten times. CDR3 region: CASSDPTSEYYEQYF. In nucleotides, the CDR3 is TGTGCCAGCAGTGACCCGACTAGCGAATATTACGAGCAGTACTTC. The chain combines TRBV6-2 or TRBV6-3 with TRBJ2-7; 8 bases fit TRBD2. The ends lost 5 bases at V and 4 bases at J; junction bases unmatched: 10. The CDR3 consists of 15 residues. CDR1 MNHEY and CDR2 SVGEGT come from the germline V gene.

In this sample, this clonotype turned up many times. This rearrangement joins TRBV29-1 to TRBJ2-3; D is ambiguous. Per germline, CDR1 SQVTM and CDR2 ANQGSEA. CDR3 length equals 13 residues. Trimming took off 0 bases at V and 3 bases at J, with 7 bases between the two ends. The CDR3 sequence is CSVEETVTDTQYF. CDR3 coding DNA: TGCAGCGTTGAAGAGACCGTGACAGATACGCAGTATTTT.

This clonotype was detected ten times or more. The chain recombines TRBV27 with TRBJ1-5; D may be TRBD1 (5 bases). CDR3 length: 14 residues. Trimming took off 3 bases at V and 3 bases at J, with 9 bases between the two ends. Germline loops: CDR1 MNHEY, CDR2 SMNVEV (reference sequence). The CDR3 region has the DNA TGTGCCAGCAGTTTTTCAGGGATCAATCAGCCCCAGCATTTT. Amino acid sequence: CASSFSGINQPQHF.

Remarks on this clonotype: A much larger clone is a single base away; this may be a read error. The chain carries TRBV7-8 and TRBJ1-2; tentative D call: TRBD1 (6 bases). V was cut by 4 bases and J by 3 bases, with 12 bases left in between. The CDR3 has 14 residues. Germline CDR1 and CDR2: SGHVS and FQNEAQ. The CDR3 region has the DNA TGTGCCAGCAGCTCCCCTACAGGGCACTATGGCTACACCTTC. This codes for CASSSPTGHYGYTF.

This clonotype was counted at least ten times. The V call is TRBV5-3, the J call TRBJ1-2; D remains unclear. TRBV5-3 has ORF status, its function being uncertain. The V end was cut by 5 bases, the J end by 4 bases, with 21 bases between. CDR3 size: 16 residues. Here the CDR3 reads CARSWRVVRKTYGYTF. CDR3 sequence (DNA): TGTGCCAGAAGTTGGCGAGTGGTGAGAAAGACCTATGGCTACACCTTC.

This chain links TRBV24-1 with TRBJ2-3, with 9 positions matching TRBD1. V trimming: 6 bases; J trimming: 4 bases; junction bases outside the gene matches: 7. This CDR3 comprises 15 residues. Germline V gene data show CDR1 as KGHDR and CDR2 as SFDVKD. The CDR3 nucleotides are TGTGCCACCAGTCTTGGGACAGGGAACCCAGATACGCAGTATTTT. Amino acid sequence: CATSLGTGNPDTQYF.

This clonotype was seen at least ten times. The chain is built from TRBV5-6 and TRBJ2-5; TRBD1 is a possible D gene (6 bases). CDR3 size: 13 residues. CDR1 is SGHDT and CDR2 is YYEEEE in the germline V gene. V lost 2 bases to trimming and J lost 6 bases, with 11 bases between them. The CDR3 nucleotides read TGTGCCAGCAGCTTCCAGGGGTGGCAGACCCAGTACTTC. Translated, it gives CASSFQGWQTQYF. The whole variable domain, filled in from reference TRBV5-6 and TRBJ2-5, reads DAGVTQSPTHLIKTRGQQVTLRCSPKSGHDTVSWYQQALGQGPQFIFQYYEEEERQRGNFPDRFSGHQFPNYSSELNVNALLLGDSALYLCASSFQGWQTQYFGPGTRLLVL.

This clonotype was found many times. The V call is TRBV24-1, the J call TRBJ2-1, with D unresolved. Germline loops: CDR1 KGHDR, CDR2 SFDVKD. Trimming took off 3 bases at V and 8 bases at J, with 4 bases between the two ends. This CDR3 contains 11 residues. Written as DNA, the CDR3 is TGTGCCACCAGTGATCAAGATGAGCAGTTCTTC. It encodes CATSDQDEQFF.

Ten or more counts support this clonotype. This chain links TRBV7-6 with TRBJ1-2; D not certain. The germline V and J ends were trimmed by 5 bases and 4 bases, with 23 bases remaining between them. Germline V lookup: CDR1 SGHVS, CDR2 FNYEAQ. There are 17 residues in the CDR3. The CDR3 is CASSLYNESRKTYGYTF. CDR3 sequence (DNA): TGTGCCAGCAGCCTTTATAATGAATCTCGAAAGACCTATGGCTACACCTTC.

This clonotype was picked up many times. This sequence joins TRBV5-4 and TRBJ1-2; D unresolved. The germline V and J ends were trimmed by 7 bases and 4 bases, with 23 bases remaining between them. Germline V gives CDR1 SGHNT, CDR2 YYREEE (reference sequence). This CDR3 has 16 amino acids. The CDR3 coding sequence is TGTGCCAGCTATGATCCCGTACCAGGAAAGACCTATGGCTACACCTTC. It yields the protein CASYDPVPGKTYGYTF.

This clonotype was seen ten or more times. The rearrangement joins TRBV3-1 to TRBJ2-5; D unclear. The germline gives CDR1 LGHDT, CDR2 YNNKEL (reference sequence). CDR3 length: 17 residues. V lost 5 bases and J lost 5, with 24 bases in between. The CDR3 spells CASSYAHPISFSETQYF. CDR3 nucleotide sequence: TGTGCCAGCAGCTATGCCCATCCCATTTCTTTCTCTGAGACCCAGTACTTC.

This chain links TRBV7-6 with TRBJ2-7; the match to TRBD2 covers 7 bases. With 5 bases clipped from V and 2 bases from J, the junction kept 6 bases outside the gene matches. The CDR3 has 14 amino acids. Germline CDR1 and CDR2: SGHVS and FNYEAQ. The CDR3 spells CASSKAGTPYEQYF. For the CDR3, the DNA is TGTGCCAGCAGCAAAGCGGGAACCCCCTACGAGCAGTACTTC. The complete variable domain, with remaining parts taken from reference TRBV7-6 and TRBJ2-7, reads GAGVSQSPRYKVTKRGQDVALRCDPISGHVSLYWYRQALGQGPEFLTYFNYEAQQDKSGLPNDRFSAERPEGSISTLTIQRTEQRDSAMYRCASSKAGTPYEQYFGPGTRLTVT.

V is TRBV5-8 and J is TRBJ2-1, with D perhaps matching TRBD1 (6 bases). Trimming cost V 4 bases and J 5 bases, with 19 bases left between them. Germline CDR1 SGHTS, CDR2 YDEGEE. CDR3 length: 16 residues. CDR3 region: CASSPETGKGHNEQFF. CDR3 nucleotides: TGTGCCAGCAGCCCTGAGACAGGCAAGGGGCACAATGAGCAGTTCTTC.

At least ten counts were recorded for this clonotype. CDR3 in amino acids: CASHYGYSRKTYGYTF. For the CDR3, the DNA is TGTGCCAGCCATTACGGGTACTCAAGAAAGACCTATGGCTACACCTTC. The chain employs TRBV9 and TRBJ1-2; D is unresolved. Trimming cost V 7 bases and J 4 bases, with 23 bases left between them. The germline V gene has CDR1 SGDLS and CDR2 YYNGEE. The CDR3 loop spans 16 amino acids.

This clonotype was detected once. A read error may explain this, as a much larger clone is one base away. The V call is TRBV6-5, the J call TRBJ2-1; weak D call: TRBD2 (6 bases). The CDR3 is 16 amino acids. Germline V gives CDR1 MNHEY, CDR2 SVGAGI. V was cut by 6 bases and J by 7 bases, with 22 bases left in between. The CDR3: CASRTEQQEGRNEQFF. For the CDR3, the DNA is TGTGCCAGCAGAACAGAACAGCAGGAGGGCCGAAATGAGCAGTTCTTC.

This clonotype was found many times. V is TRBV5-5 and J is TRBJ1-2; D is ambiguous. This CDR3 is built from 16 residues. Trimming removed 7 bases at V and 4 bases at J, with 23 bases between. The V gene's germline CDR1 is SGHKS and CDR2 YYEKEE (reference sequence). CDR3 in DNA: TGTGCCAGCTGCGTCCGTGTCTCGCGAAAGACCTATGGCTACACCTTC. Encoded protein: CASCVRVSRKTYGYTF.

Comments on this clonotype: A much larger clone lies a single base off, so this may be a read error. This rearrangement joins TRBV5-3 to TRBJ1-2, with a weak D call TRBD1 (6 bases). TRBV5-3 qualifies as an ORF whose function is uncertain. This CDR3 contains 16 residues. For the CDR3, the DNA is TGTACCAGAGGACAGCAAGTGGTGAGAAAGACCTATGGCTACACCTTC. It is translated as CTRGQQVVRKTYGYTF.

Remarks on this clonotype: A much larger clone differs from this one at a single base, so this may be a read error. The CDR3 here is CASSKRTTNRKTCGYTF. CDR3 in DNA: TGTGCCAGTAGTAAACGGACGACAAATCGAAAGACCTGTGGCTACACCTTC. The chain couples TRBV19 to TRBJ1-2, with unresolved D. Germline V gives CDR1 LNHDA, CDR2 SQIVND (reference sequence). The CDR3 is 17 residues long. Deletions cut 4 bases from V and 7 bases from J, with 25 bases between.

This clonotype has more than one count but fewer than ten. J is TRBJ1-5 and V is TRBV19; 7 nucleotides line up with TRBD1. V lost 3 bases, J lost 7 bases, and 9 bases stayed unmatched. The CDR3 sequence is 15 residues long. From germline, CDR1 is LNHDA and CDR2 SQIVND (reference sequence). The DNA for the CDR3 is TGTGCCAGTAGTATCCCGAAGGGGGCTGCGCAGCCCCAGCATTTT. Encoded protein: CASSIPKGAAQPQHF.